This T cell receptor beta chain was sequenced during a study of T cell responses to AZD1222 COVID-19 vaccine. Study-level information: Second doses were pooled across both intervals (about 4 or about 12 weeks). Points from the study as a whole: Nearly half of spike-specific TCRs reportedly target variant regions that are unmutated in the B.1.351 and B.1.1.7 variants. Baseline testing showed seropositivity in only a handful of AZD1222 recipients.

TCRdb's table, derived via immunoSEQ multiplex PCR, lists solely in-frame clones and lacks some. Among more than 90,000 clones, about nine tenths were seen once, and the ten largest hold 1% to 1.5%. In its sample, this clone was seen once. What it binds is not known. This sequence originates from an adult in good health. Specimen: peripheral blood, collected on day 0 of AZD1222 vaccination.

The CDR3 loop is CASSYESGTGYSPLHF. The CDR3 region has the DNA TGTGCCAGCAGTTACGAGTCCGGGACAGGGTACTCACCCCTCCACTTT. This rearrangement joins TRBV6-5 to TRBJ1-6, with TRBD1 matching 9 bases. Germline V gene data show CDR1 as MNHEY and CDR2 as SVGAGI. With V trimmed by 2 bases and J by 10 bases, 9 bases remained unmatched. This CDR3 is built from 16 residues.